A single sample gave rise to the 8 T cell receptor beta chains below, sequenced in a study of T cells after somatic rescue of genetic block. Profiling relied on immunoSEQ multiplex PCR, and the TCRdb table lists in-frame clones only, not all of them. The data contain 85,000 to 100,000 clones, just under 90% of them seen just once; the ten biggest clones take up more than 1.5%. The specimen was peripheral blood mononuclear cells (PBMCs). The receptor source for this set is a woman aged 18-29 years.

This chain links TRBV27 with TRBJ2-4; no definite D call. This CDR3 region has 16 residues. Trimming stripped 3 bases from V and 0 bases from J, with 12 bases between. The germline CDR1 and CDR2 sequences are MNHEY and SMNVEV (reference sequence). In DNA, the CDR3 is TGTGCCAGCAGTTTGGGTACCGGGCTAGCCAAAAACATTCAGTACTTC. It translates to CASSLGTGLAKNIQYF.

The chain carries TRBV1 and TRBJ1-5; the tabulated D call, TRBD1, remains unverified against the DNA. TRBV1 constitutes a pseudogene. The CDR3 totals 20 residues. CDR3 region: CTSSQRDRDRVWNCLQPQHF. The CDR3 region has the DNA TGCACCAGCAGCCAGAGAGACCGGGACAGGGTCTGGAATTGTTTACAGCCCCAGCATTTT.

This rearrangement joins TRBV27 to TRBJ2-7; TRBD2 might be the D (6 bases). The V gene lost 1 base and the J gene lost 4 bases, with 14 bases spanning the gap. Germline CDR1 is MNHEY and CDR2 is SMNVEV (reference sequence). This CDR3 is 15 amino acids long. CDR3: CASSLFATRGYEQYF. In nucleotides, the CDR3 is TGTGCCAGCAGTTTATTTGCGACTAGAGGGTACGAGCAGTACTTC.

V gene TRBV5-1 combines with J gene TRBJ2-5, with D tentatively TRBD1 (5 bases). TRBJ2-7 matches the DNA end more closely, so the J call is doubtful. Germline-derived CDR1 and CDR2 are SGHRS and YFSETQ. CDR3 length equals 14 residues. The CDR3 spells CASKVDNTWYEQYF. CDR3 nucleotide sequence: TGCGCCAGCAAGGTGGACAACACCTGGTACGAGCAGTACTTC.

The J gene is TRBJ1-4, the V gene TRBV29-1; D perhaps matches TRBD1 (5 bases). This CDR3 is built from 14 residues. Germline V gene data show CDR1 as SQVTM and CDR2 as ANQGSEA. Deletions cut 6 bases from V and 7 bases from J, with 18 bases between. The CDR3 loop is CSVGLGGRGEKLFF. CDR3 nucleotide sequence: TGCAGCGTAGGCCTGGGGGGTAGAGGTGAAAAACTGTTTTTT.

The chain couples TRBV27 to TRBJ2-7; D unresolved. Trimming took off 3 bases at V and 2 bases at J, with 8 bases between the two ends. Germline CDR1 reads MNHEY; CDR2 reads SMNVEV (reference sequence). The CDR3 length is 13 residues. Here the CDR3 DNA reads TGTGCCAGCAGTTTCGTCGGACCCTACGAGCAGTACTTC. It specifies CASSFVGPYEQYF.

This clone appeared once. The J gene is TRBJ2-1, the V gene TRBV10-1; perhaps TRBD2 as D (6 bases). CDR3 length: 13 residues. Germline CDR1 WNHNN, CDR2 SYGVQD (reference sequence). V was shortened by 7 bases and J by 8 bases, with 15 bases between the two germline ends. The CDR3 spells CASIAGPGDEQFF. In DNA form, the CDR3 reads TGCGCCAGCATCGCGGGGCCTGGGGATGAGCAGTTCTTC.

The chain links TRBV7-2 to TRBJ2-7; 7 nucleotides match TRBD2. The J segment lost 6 bases and the V segment lost 3 bases, leaving 11 bases of the junction unmatched. This CDR3 has 15 amino acids. Germline V CDR1 and CDR2: SGHTA, FQGNSA. The CDR3 reads CASSFEGGVGPEQYF. The CDR3 bases are TGTGCCAGCAGCTTCGAGGGAGGGGTAGGACCCGAGCAGTACTTC.